A single sample is the source of the 14 T cell receptor beta chains below, sequenced in a study of shared T cell receptors in the human thymus listed by TCRdb under 2021. The protocol used for the library was the immunoSEQ multiplex PCR assay. Drawn from immuneACCESS, this table holds only the in-frame rearrangements with V and J called that TCRdb kept. Clones are partly lost; checked studies trace under half to an unresolved V gene and leave the rest unexplained. The sample yields roughly 660,000 clones; 85% to 90% were counted once. Around 0.01% of the sample comes from the top ten. These data also formed part of another study, on human thymus T cells.

The sample was thymocytes. These receptors were taken from a boy less than two years old with a congenital heart defect. Donor details come from another sample of the same person, matched by shared clones.

Only one count was recorded for this clone. This sequence joins TRBV4-3 and TRBJ2-7, with TRBD1 matching over 9 bases. V was clipped by 4 bases and J by 0 bases; unmatched bases: 13. Per germline, CDR1 LGHNA and CDR2 YSLEER. CDR3 length: 18 amino acids. The CDR3 DNA reads as TGCGCCAGCAGCCTTAACAGGGGGCGCCGGGAGACCTCCTACGAGCAGTACTTC. This sequence encodes CASSLNRGRRETSYEQYF.

V and J are TRBV18 and TRBJ2-1; D ambiguous. Germline loops: CDR1 KGHSH, CDR2 LQKENI. The CDR3 covers 17 residues. Trimming took 0 bases from V and 4 from J, leaving 16 bases between them. CDR3 sequence: CASSPPPRRPSYNEQFF. The CDR3 bases are TGTGCCAGCTCACCACCTCCTAGAAGACCCAGTTACAATGAGCAGTTCTTC.

This chain joins TRBV28 and TRBJ2-3; 12 positions agree with TRBD2. The junction had 6 bases not matched to a gene; V was cut back by 4 bases and J by 1 base. CDR3 size: 17 residues. Germline values: CDR1 MDHEN, CDR2 SYDVKM. CDR3 in DNA: TGTGCCAGCAGTTCTCCGGGACTAGCGGGTCGCACAGATACGCAGTATTTT. Translated, it gives CASSSPGLAGRTDTQYF.

The chain carries TRBV7-2 and TRBJ2-3, with D perhaps matching TRBD1 (6 bases). From germline, CDR1 is SGHTA and CDR2 FQGNSA. This CDR3 has 15 residues. V was trimmed by 5 bases and J by 1 base, leaving 13 bases between them. The CDR3 DNA follows: TGTGCCAGCAGCATCAGGGGCCTTTGCACAGATACGCAGTATTTT. It specifies CASSIRGLCTDTQYF. Full variable domain (rest looked up from reference TRBV7-2 and TRBJ2-3): GAGVSQSPSNKVTEKGKDVELRCDPISGHTALYWYRQSLGQGLEFLIYFQGNSAPDKSGLPSDRFSAERTGGSVSTLTIQRTQQEDSAVYLCASSIRGLCTDTQYFGPGTRLTVL.

This chain uses TRBV5-1 with TRBJ1-1; TRBD1 aligns across 10 bases. V gave up 4 bases and J gave up 2 bases; unmatched junction bases: 5. Per the germline V gene, CDR1 is SGHRS and CDR2 is YFSETQ. This CDR3 has 15 residues. The CDR3 sequence: CASSVRDRGNTEAFF. The CDR3 bases are TGCGCCAGCAGCGTCCGGGACAGGGGCAACACTGAAGCTTTCTTT.

The chain combines TRBV27 with TRBJ1-1, with TRBD1 identical over 9 bases. There are 18 residues in the CDR3. V dropped 5 bases and J dropped 4; count of bases not matched to a gene: 17. Germline CDR1 and CDR2: MNHEY and SMNVEV (reference sequence). The DNA of the CDR3 is TGTGCCAGCAGTCCCAGATTGCCCCGGGACAGGGACGGCACTGAAGCTTTCTTT. Protein product: CASSPRLPRDRDGTEAFF.

V and J are TRBV6-6 and TRBJ1-3; 9 nucleotides match TRBD1. The CDR3 consists of 15 residues. V was clipped by 8 bases and J by 3 bases; unmatched bases: 8. The germline CDR1 and CDR2 sequences are MNHNY and SVGAGI (reference sequence). The CDR3 spells CASGHRGLGGNTIYF. The DNA of the CDR3 is TGTGCCAGCGGTCACAGGGGGCTGGGTGGAAACACCATATATTTT.

This clone was seen a single time. The chain employs TRBV27 and TRBJ2-7; possible D gene TRBD2, 6 bases. This CDR3 contains 14 residues. Trimming pared 6 bases from V and 3 bases from J, leaving 15 bases between. Germline CDR1 and CDR2: MNHEY and SMNVEV (reference sequence). CDR3 in DNA: TGTGCCAGCAGCCTACGCGGGGACCTCTACGAGCAGTACTTC. As protein: CASSLRGDLYEQYF.

The chain has TRBV4-3 and TRBJ2-5; the D gene is possibly TRBD2 (6 bases). V lost 2 bases, J lost 5 bases, and 18 bases lay in between. Per the germline V gene, CDR1 is LGHNA and CDR2 is YSLEER. The CDR3 is 16 residues long. CDR3 region: CASSQLPGLFLETQYF. For the CDR3, the DNA is TGCGCCAGCAGCCAACTTCCGGGACTTTTCTTGGAGACCCAGTACTTC.

V and J are TRBV7-2 and TRBJ1-4, with a possible D match to TRBD1 (5 bases). This CDR3 contains 12 residues. Germline V gene data show CDR1 as SGHTA and CDR2 as FQGNSA. The germline V and J ends were trimmed by 8 bases and 8 bases, with 12 bases remaining between them. The CDR3 reads CASRQGGEKLFF. DNA of the CDR3: TGTGCCAGCCGGCAGGGCGGCGAAAAACTGTTTTTT.

The chain recombines TRBV28 with TRBJ2-5, with 7 bases lining up with TRBD1. The DNA end is a closer match to TRBJ2-7, so the J assignment may be wrong. The length of the CDR3 is 12 residues. The germline CDR1 and CDR2 sequences are MDHEN and SYDVKM. The CDR3 is CATSTGSYEQYF. For the CDR3, the DNA is TGTGCCACTTCGACAGGGTCCTACGAGCAGTACTTC.

In DNA, the CDR3 is TGTGCCAGCAGCTTGAAGCCGCGGGAGAGCCAAGAGACCCAGTACTTC. It yields the protein CASSLKPRESQETQYF. The rearrangement uses TRBV7-6 and TRBJ2-5; TRBD2 agrees at 7 bases. J was trimmed by 1 base and V by 3 bases; bases with no gene match: 8. The CDR3 length is 16 residues. Germline assignment: CDR1 SGHVS and CDR2 FNYEAQ.

The chain recombines TRBV9 with TRBJ2-7; 8 bases map to TRBD2. The CDR3 is made up of 15 amino acids. The trim removed 5 bases at V and 0 bases at J, leaving 7 bases unmatched. The V gene's germline CDR1 is SGDLS and CDR2 YYNGEE. CDR3 region: CASSPFAGGSYEQYF. The CDR3 coding sequence is TGTGCCAGCAGTCCTTTTGCGGGAGGCTCCTACGAGCAGTACTTC.

This clone was detected a few times. This sequence joins TRBV4-3 and TRBJ2-2; D possibly corresponds to TRBD2 (5 bases). With 4 bases removed from V and 7 bases from J, the gap between germline ends came to 16 bases. CDR1 is LGHNA, CDR2 YSLEER, per germline. This CDR3 contains 15 residues. CDR3: CASSRGPPGGGELFF. CDR3 in DNA: TGCGCCAGCAGCCGAGGGCCCCCCGGTGGCGGGGAGCTGTTTTTT.